Presented here are 17 T cell receptor beta chains from one specimen sequenced in a study of blood T cell repertoires in COVID-19. Libraries were prepared by immunoSEQ multiplex PCR; TCRdb keeps only in-frame clonotypes and omits some of them. Of about 150,000 clones detected, around 81% appear once; the ten largest clones hold less than 7%. Sequenced sample: PBMCs or T cells enriched from blood (not recorded which). All receptors derive from a woman between 40 and 55 years old who had recovered from COVID-19.

The chain links TRBV11-3 to TRBJ2-1, with 9 bases aligning to TRBD1. The germline V gene has CDR1 SGHNT and CDR2 YENEEA. V lost 1 base and J lost 13; bases outside the gene matches: 5. This CDR3 region has 13 residues. CDR3 in amino acids: CASSLGRDRDQFF. CDR3 nucleotides: TGTGCCAGCAGCTTAGGCCGGGACAGGGACCAGTTCTTC.

The genes are TRBV5-4 and TRBJ1-2; TRBD1 matches at 10 bases. Unmatched junction bases numbered 1, after V lost 2 bases and J lost 0 bases. CDR1 SGHNT and CDR2 YYREEE come from the germline V gene (reference sequence). The CDR3 is 15 amino acids. The CDR3 DNA is TGTGCCAGCAGCTTCGGGACAGGGGCTAACTATGGCTACACCTTC. It encodes CASSFGTGANYGYTF.

The chain joins TRBV5-1 to TRBJ2-5; 7 bases agree with TRBD2. Unmatched junction bases numbered 10, after V lost 0 bases and J lost 5 bases. There are 16 residues in the CDR3. Per the germline V gene, CDR1 is SGHRS and CDR2 is YFSETQ. CDR3 sequence: CASSLVVAAGGETQYF. In DNA form, the CDR3 reads TGCGCCAGCAGCTTGGTTGTCGCGGCCGGGGGGGAGACCCAGTACTTC.

This chain connects TRBV25-1 to TRBJ1-6; D may be TRBD1 (6 bases). Between the trimmed V and J ends, which lost 4 bases and 10 bases, there was a span of 17 bases. The germline CDR1 and CDR2 sequences are MGHDK and SYGVNS. This CDR3 region has 15 residues. The CDR3 loop reads CASSVLGGLGSPLHF. The CDR3 DNA reads as TGTGCCAGCAGTGTATTGGGGGGGCTGGGATCACCCCTCCACTTT.

The chain has TRBV2 and TRBJ1-2; D is uncertain. This CDR3 has 11 amino acids. The V gene's germline CDR1 is SNHLY and CDR2 FYNNEI. V gave up 10 bases and J gave up 7 bases, with 13 bases separating them. CDR3 DNA: TGTGCCATTAACCCCCGGGGTGGCTACACCTTC. This sequence encodes CAINPRGGYTF.

This clone was recorded only once. The rearrangement links TRBV7-9 to TRBJ2-5, with 8 nucleotides matching TRBD2. Trimming at V came to 4 bases and at J to 3 bases, leaving 7 bases not matched to a gene. Germline lookup yields CDR1 SEHNR and CDR2 FQNEAQ (reference sequence). This CDR3 region has 15 residues. CDR3 sequence reads: CASSSSRLAKETQYF. The CDR3 DNA is TGTGCCAGCAGCTCCTCAAGACTAGCGAAAGAGACCCAGTACTTC.

The rearrangement links TRBV6-1 to TRBJ2-4; weak D call: TRBD2 (6 bases). V was trimmed by 3 bases and J by 1 base, leaving 10 bases between them. Germline V lookup: CDR1 MNHNS, CDR2 SASEGT. The CDR3 runs 15 residues. DNA of the CDR3: TGTGCCAGCAGTGACGGGAGTTTGGCCAAAAACATTCAGTACTTC. Translated, it gives CASSDGSLAKNIQYF.

The chain employs TRBV10-3 and TRBJ1-3; no definite D call. This CDR3 is 16 amino acids long. V lost 0 bases, J lost 8 bases, and 17 bases lay in between. Germline loops: CDR1 ENHRY, CDR2 SYGVKD. CDR3 bases: TGTGCCATCAGTGAGTCCGAGGGCGGGCCGGCGGACACCATATATTTT. Translating it yields CAISESEGGPADTIYF.

The sample holds one count of this clone. The chain recombines TRBV7-8 with TRBJ2-1; 9 bases map to TRBD2. CDR1 is SGHVS, CDR2 FQNEAQ, per germline. With V trimmed by 1 base and J by 4 bases, 5 bases remained unmatched. The CDR3 length is 16 residues. CDR3 loop: CASSLGGLATYNEQFF. DNA for the CDR3: TGTGCCAGCAGCTTAGGTGGACTAGCGACGTACAATGAGCAGTTCTTC.

By share of the sample, this clone is large. The rearrangement joins TRBV7-8 to TRBJ2-3, with D unclear. CDR1 SGHVS and CDR2 FQNEAQ come from the germline V gene. V lost 5 bases, J lost 0 bases, and 12 bases lay in between. The CDR3 totals 15 residues. The DNA for the CDR3 is TGTGCCAGCAGCCCCGGTTTCACTAGCACAGATACGCAGTATTTT. This encodes CASSPGFTSTDTQYF. Full variable domain (rest looked up from reference TRBV7-8 and TRBJ2-3): GAGVSQSPRYKVAKRGQDVALRCDPISGHVSLFWYQQALGQGPEFLTYFQNEAQLDKSGLPSDRFFAERPEGSVSTLKIQRTQQEDSAVYLCASSPGFTSTDTQYFGPGTRLTVL.

The chain employs TRBV5-1 and TRBJ2-5, with 11 bases fitting TRBD2. V shed 8 bases, J shed 5 bases, and the junction held 11 bases outside the gene matches. The CDR3 runs 15 residues. Germline V lookup: CDR1 SGHRS, CDR2 YFSETQ. The CDR3 coding sequence is TGCGCCAGTGGGCTTAGCGGGAGGGCCGGGGAGACCCAGTACTTC. Protein sequence: CASGLSGRAGETQYF.

This chain joins TRBV27 and TRBJ1-2, with TRBD1 as a possible D gene (6 bases). Trimming cost V 2 bases and J 8 bases, with 9 bases left between them. This CDR3 has 12 amino acids. Germline values: CDR1 MNHEY, CDR2 SMNVEV (reference sequence). CDR3: CASSLTGWGYTF. CDR3 nucleotides: TGTGCCAGCAGTTTAACAGGGTGGGGCTACACCTTC.

V usage is TRBV15 and J usage is TRBJ1-5; 11 bases are a match to TRBD1. This CDR3 is 17 amino acids long. From germline, CDR1 is LNHNV and CDR2 YYDKDF (reference sequence). Unmatched junction bases numbered 4, after V lost 0 bases and J lost 3 bases. The CDR3 region is CATSRERTGGSNQPQHF. DNA for the CDR3: TGTGCCACCAGCAGAGAAAGGACAGGGGGCTCCAATCAGCCCCAGCATTTT.

A single count supports this clone. This sequence joins TRBV29-1 and TRBJ2-2; maybe TRBD1 (5 bases). This CDR3 has 13 residues. The V end was cut by 3 bases, the J end by 2 bases, with 7 bases between. In germline, CDR1 is SQVTM, CDR2 ANQGSEA. The CDR3 region has the DNA TGCAGCGTTGACCAGGGAAACACCGGGGAGCTGTTTTTT. Its translation: CSVDQGNTGELFF.

This clone is judged medium-sized. The chain carries TRBV4-2 and TRBJ2-6; no reliable D call. The CDR3 consists of 16 residues. Trimming cost V 4 bases and J 0 bases, with 10 bases left between them. CDR1 and CDR2 (germline): LGHNA, YNFKEQ. Written as DNA, the CDR3 is TGTGCCAGCAGCCCTATTATCGGCTCTGGGGCCAACGTCCTGACTTTC. Amino acids: CASSPIIGSGANVLTF.

The chain links TRBV21-1 to TRBJ1-5; the D segment call TRBD1 is taken from the table without a DNA check. TRBV21-1 is reported as a pseudogene. The CDR3 loop spans 18 amino acids. The CDR3 DNA reads TGTGCCAGCAACTCCGAGGACAGGGCACCATCCAGCAATCAGCCCCAGCATTTT. It yields the protein CASNSEDRAPSSNQPQHF.

The chain links TRBV19 to TRBJ1-1; 8 bases line up with TRBD1. The V gene's germline CDR1 is LNHDA and CDR2 SQIVND (reference sequence). The V and J ends lost 3 bases and 0 bases, in that order; junction bases with no gene match: 3. The CDR3 is made up of 15 amino acids. CDR3 coding DNA: TGTGCCAGTAGTATTGCGGGACAGGTGAACACTGAAGCTTTCTTT. This encodes CASSIAGQVNTEAFF. The entire variable domain, with the rest obtained from reference TRBV19 and TRBJ1-1, is as follows: DGGITQSPKYLFRKEGQNVTLSCEQNLNHDAMYWYRQDPGQGLRLIYYSQIVNDFQKGDIAEGYSVSREKKESFPLTVTSAQKNPTAFYLCASSIAGQVNTEAFFGQGTRLTVV.